What follows are 11 T cell receptor beta chains derived from one specimen sequenced in a study of shared clonotypes between healthy human individuals. Clones were sequenced by immunoSEQ multiplex PCR, and TCRdb holds only the in-frame ones, with some missing. Among around 1.1 million clones, approximately 80% were seen once, and the ten largest hold more than 0.55%. Source material: memory CD4+ T cells from PBMCs. Regarding subset: CD45RA-negative fraction. These receptors came from a man between 18 and 35 years old in good health. Some clones in this sample may be carry-over from other donors' samples.

V and J are TRBV11-2 and TRBJ2-7; 10 bases line up with TRBD2. V was clipped by 4 bases and J by 0 bases; unmatched bases: 6. The CDR3 has 16 residues. Germline V lookup: CDR1 SGHAT, CDR2 FQNNGV. CDR3 DNA sequence: TGTGCCAGCAGCTCCGGGGCTAGCGGGAGCTCCTACGAGCAGTACTTC. Its protein is CASSSGASGSSYEQYF.

This clone was found once. This sample also contains other DNA sequences that code for the same CDR3. V usage is TRBV6-5 and J usage is TRBJ1-1; no reliable D call. V lost 2 bases, J lost 1 base, and 5 bases lay in between. The CDR3 runs 13 residues. Germline CDR1 is MNHEY and CDR2 is SVGAGI. CDR3 sequence: CASSYTENTEAFF. CDR3 sequence (DNA): TGTGCCAGCAGTTACACGGAGAACACTGAAGCTTTCTTT.

This clone was seen a handful of times. The V and J genes are TRBV5-5 and TRBJ1-3; the D is unclear. Between the trimmed V and J ends, which lost 7 bases and 1 base, there was a span of 12 bases. CDR3 size: 14 residues. Germline values: CDR1 SGHKS, CDR2 YYEKEE (reference sequence). The CDR3 protein is CASRPGGSGNTIYF. The CDR3 DNA sequence: TGTGCCAGCCGCCCTGGAGGGTCTGGAAACACCATATATTTT.

This clone was observed at least ten times. V is TRBV9 and J is TRBJ2-3; 8 nucleotides agree with TRBD1. The J segment lost 4 bases and the V segment lost 6 bases, leaving 4 bases of the junction unmatched. Germline V gene data show CDR1 as SGDLS and CDR2 as YYNGEE. CDR3 length equals 13 residues. The DNA for the CDR3 is TGTGCCAGCACCCGGACAGGGTCAGATACGCAGTATTTT. Translated: CASTRTGSDTQYF. Drawing the rest from reference TRBV9 and TRBJ2-3, the complete variable domain is DSGVTQTPKHLITATGQRVTLRCSPRSGDLSVYWYQQSLDQGLQFLIQYYNGEERAKGNILERFSAQQFPDLHSELNLSSLELGDSALYFCASTRTGSDTQYFGPGTRLTVL.

The V call is TRBV6-5, the J call TRBJ2-7; D not certain. This CDR3 spans 13 amino acids. Trimming removed 8 bases at V and 0 bases at J, with 11 bases between. Germline-derived CDR1 and CDR2 are MNHEY and SVGAGI. CDR3 DNA sequence: TGTGCCAGCGGGGTCGACTCCTCCTACGAGCAGTACTTC. It encodes CASGVDSSYEQYF.

On this clone: At the DNA level, this CDR3 is encoded by other sequences in the same sample as well. The chain employs TRBV18 and TRBJ1-1; D uncertain. This CDR3 is built from 14 residues. The germline V gene encodes CDR1 KGHSH and CDR2 LQKENI. The V end was cut by 1 base, the J end by 1 base, with 7 bases between. For the CDR3, the DNA is TGTGCCAGCTCACCACGTCGGGGGAACACTGAAGCTTTCTTT. Translated: CASSPRRGNTEAFF.

This clone showed up just once. The V and J genes are TRBV20-1 and TRBJ1-1; D ambiguous. Per the germline V gene, CDR1 is DFQATT and CDR2 is SNEGSKA (reference sequence). The CDR3 has 10 residues. The ends were cut back, 0 bases at V and 8 bases at J, with 4 bases in the middle. The CDR3 DNA is TGCAGTGCTAGAGATCGGGAAGCTTTCTTT. As protein: CSARDREAFF.

The rearrangement uses TRBV21-1 and TRBJ2-3; TRBD1 was called by the table and not checked on the DNA. TRBV21-1 is listed as a pseudogene. This CDR3 contains 16 residues. In DNA, the CDR3 is TGTGCCAGCAGCAAGACCTCGGCCCGGGACAGAGATACGCAGTATTTT. Its protein is CASSKTSARDRDTQYF.

The chain combines TRBV25-1 with TRBJ2-7, with unresolved D. The V end lost 5 bases, the J end lost 3 bases, and 5 bases lay between the germline ends. CDR1 is MGHDK, CDR2 SYGVNS, per germline. The CDR3 is 11 amino acids. The CDR3 loop reads CASSLNYEQYF. The CDR3 bases are TGTGCCAGCAGTTTAAACTACGAGCAGTACTTC.

CDR3 protein: CASSKWDRDETQYF. The CDR3 DNA is TGTGCCAGCAGCAAATGGGACAGGGATGAGACCCAGTACTTC. The chain combines TRBV7-9 with TRBJ2-5; 9 bases are shared with TRBD1. This CDR3 spans 14 amino acids. The V and J ends lost 5 bases and 5 bases, in that order; junction bases with no gene match: 6. From germline, CDR1 is SEHNR and CDR2 FQNEAQ (reference sequence).

The chain employs TRBV28 and TRBJ1-5; 8 bases map to TRBD1. The CDR3 length is 17 residues. Germline V CDR1 and CDR2: MDHEN, SYDVKM. V trimming: 1 base; J trimming: 6 bases; junction bases outside the gene matches: 11. CDR3 sequence: CASSLSASQGASQPQHF. CDR3 DNA: TGTGCCAGCAGTTTATCCGCCTCTCAGGGGGCGAGTCAGCCCCAGCATTTT. The variable domain in full, with the rest retrieved from reference TRBV28 and TRBJ1-5, is DVKVTQSSRYLVKRTGEKVFLECVQDMDHENMFWYRQDPGLGLRLIYFSYDVKMKEKGDIPEGYSVSREKKERFSLILESASTNQTSMYLCASSLSASQGASQPQHFGDGTRLSIL.